This TCR beta chain was obtained from a study of cytomegalovirus exposure and HLA in healthy donors (TCRdb year 2017). Concerning the study at large: An earlier analysis of some 600 of the donors reported approximately 300 Gb of sequence data and around 120 million unique TCR beta sequences obtained from approximately 180 million T cells. About 310 gigabases of sequencing data and approximately 85 million unique TCR sequences were included in an early release covering several hundred HLA-typed donors. Of the 300 to 400 genotyped donors, 81% fell in the genetic ancestry cluster associated with self-reported Caucasian donors. The study was designed to test whether signatures of past pathogen exposure could be identified by cataloging public T cell receptors. The study used immunosequencing to profile the T cell repertoires of several hundred subjects and linked those repertoires to cytomegalovirus serostatus. Along with the approximately 700-subject first cohort, a separate validation cohort of more than 90 different subjects was used. The study combined high-throughput TCR immunosequencing, statistical association of individual TCRs with disease status, and machine learning to predict cytomegalovirus infection status. A later analysis re-examined previously published TCR beta repertoires from roughly 720 donors and added high-resolution HLA genotyping to investigate patterns of TCR occurrence. The later analysis used no new phenotypic data to find candidate immune exposures, relying instead on TCR beta sequences and their occurrence across donors. In an earlier analysis of 500 to 650 of the donors, high-throughput TCR beta sequencing was used to judge whether each TCR beta V gene segment behaved as functional or pseudogenic. Donor age, sex, ethnicity and CMV serostatus were compiled together with the repertoire data. Genome-wide SNP genotypes for about 60% of the roughly 670 donors were used in a later genetic analysis, which treated that subset as a discovery cohort. Every discovery cohort repertoire had been produced on one sequencing platform. Both class I and class II loci were covered by HLA typing, at four-digit resolution. Typing coverage varied by locus: about 620-630 donors for A, B, C, DRB1 and DQB1; approximately 520 for DQA1; some 610 for DPA1; fewer than 480 for DPB1. Five DR-DQ haplotypes were handled as single units for association and clustering, since linkage in the cohort was strong. On average, about 240,000 unique TCR beta nucleotide sequences were sequenced per donor among about 400 genotyped donors of the cohort, with 15% to 20% of those sequences being non-productive. What the research found in general, with its limitations: A later analysis found that most CMV-associated TCR beta chains appeared HLA-restricted, with HLA associations seemingly driven largely by CMV exposure. Approximately 16 rarely observed V segments, including chromosome 9 orphons, were excluded from the earlier analysis of almost 600 of the donors because counts were too low. A further reported finding was that TCR beta sequences accurately predicted the HLA-A and HLA-B alleles for most subjects in the first cohort. In a later analysis, TCR association rates were found to vary across HLA loci, with the most associated TCRs seen for DRB1 alleles and the fewest for HLA-C alleles. HLA typing was unavailable for some donors at each locus, so association tests used only the typed subset. Linkage disequilibrium might explain the correlated functional status among segregating V segments, but an unknown experimental factor could not be excluded. This cohort had only TCR beta chains sequenced, and the lack of alpha or paired-chain data limited which features could be detected. Immune exposure information for the cohort was limited to CMV serostatus. Broadly in line with IMGT annotations, most TCR beta V segments showed up in productive rearrangements about 87% or about 30% of the time in an earlier analysis of approximately 600 of the donors. A later genetic analysis associated a missense DCLRE1C variant with V-gene and J-gene trimming of TCR beta chains, and an independent cohort replicated the association. A cluster of highly shared sequence variants was judged likely to be a technical artifact of the sequencing pipeline. Most TCR sequences were observed very rarely across donors, whereas some public TCRs were present in many individuals. In both the original and validation cohorts, the classifier was reported to diagnose cytomegalovirus status with high specificity and sensitivity. The study listed approximately 150 TCR beta chains as associated with cytomegalovirus. In a later analysis, HLA-associated TCR beta chains were found to be more clonally expanded and to have lower generation probabilities than equally common non-associated chains. In a later analysis, around 15,000 TCR beta sequences were associated with specific HLA alleles at a false discovery rate of 0.05. Some IMGT-functional V segments, including TRBV6-2 and TRBV6-3, could not be distinguished by the 87-base-pair reads and were therefore excluded. Several of the top co-occurrence clusters appeared to be linked to parvovirus B19, influenza, CMV and Epstein-Barr virus, according to a later analysis. Three of the identified cytomegalovirus-associated TCR beta chains were confirmed in vitro to be specific for cytomegalovirus antigens. The authors suggested that the approach could potentially be extended to other disease states and immunological phenotypes. The presence/absence analyses assumed that sequencing depth was roughly uniform across donors, and that assumption may not be true. When HLA alleles, especially DR and DQ, strongly co-occurred, attributing TCR associations to individual alleles was difficult. According to a later genetic analysis, donors in an Asian-associated ancestry cluster had fewer N-insertions in productive TCRs than the roughly 670-donor mean.

Library preparation used the immunoSEQ multiplex PCR assay. For the multiplex PCR, a mixture combining 60 forward primers for TCR Vbeta segments and 13 reverse primers for TCR Jbeta segments was used. A multiplex PCR assay on genomic DNA amplified the CDR3 region of rearranged TCR beta genes. The Illumina HiSeq System was used to sequence the amplified TCR beta libraries as 87-base-pair reads. The authors' pipeline ran thus. In a later analysis, some 80 million unique TCR beta chains were counted across the 650 to 700 repertoires, and some 10 million of these chains were shared by at least two donors. Raw reads were error-corrected and collapsed into unique sequences with a nearest-neighbor algorithm that merged closely related sequences to remove PCR and sequencing errors. CDR3 sequences were aligned to IMGT reference sequences to assign V, D and J gene segments. For a sequence to be retained, a match of at least six nucleotides was required to both a V gene segment and a J gene segment. Rearrangements were called productive when the CDR3 lacked stop codons and stayed in frame with V and J; all others were non-productive. Following IMGT convention, CDR3 was defined as the stretch from the second conserved V-encoded cysteine up to the conserved J-encoded phenylalanine. The earlier analysis of 587 of the donors excluded any sequence lacking an unambiguous match to a single V gene segment. In an earlier analysis of about 590 of the donors, a V segment was called functional when productive rearrangements were above 56.7%, and segregating when the standard deviation between donors exceeded 5%. A statistical classification framework was developed to diagnose cytomegalovirus status using the catalog of TCR beta chain sequences. V and J gene assignment, in a later analysis, came from comparing TCR nucleotide sequences with IMGT/GENE-DB human TR gene sequences. Using the TCRdist pipeline, a later analysis assigned CDR3 sequences along with most-parsimonious VDJ recombination scenarios. A later analysis defined each TCR beta chain by its CDR3 amino acid sequence plus V-gene family, and excluded reads lacking a unique V-gene family. As a way to deal with suspected cross-contamination and a sequencing artifact, a later analysis dropped approximately 590 nucleotide sequences that were highly shared and had low generation probability. A later analysis calculated a clonal expansion index for each public chain from normalized within-repertoire ranks of inferred template counts. A later analysis computed generation probabilities with a VDJ recombination model fitted to out-of-frame rearrangements, and checked the results against IGoR. In a later analysis, TCR-TCR, TCR-HLA and TCR-CMV co-occurrence was scored with hypergeometric tests, and a repertoire-size bias correction was applied to TCR pairs. A later analysis estimated false discovery rates by permuting HLA or CMV assignments 20 times. In a later analysis, co-occurring TCRs were grouped using DBSCAN, with TCRdist sequence similarity added in when clustering inside HLA-allele-positive subsets. Repertoires with fewer than 30,000 or more than 120,000 public chains, plus five repertoires with anomalous nucleotide sharing, were excluded from co-occurrence clustering. TCRdb re-hosts the immuneACCESS table, in-frame sequences only. Its copies lack some clones; in the studies checked, an unresolved V gene accounts for under half of them, and the cause for the rest is not known. Clonal size and the V and J genes are those of that table, whereas D and trimming came from the DNA. Across this sample there are 120,000 or so clones, with 80% seen only once. 8.9% of the sample is taken by the ten largest.

The CDR3 starts with the cysteine, ends with the phenylalanine, and has 10 residues. Only the CDR3 DNA is retained, 30 bases long and in frame from the first base. From a lookup of the germline V gene, CDR1 and CDR2 are MNHGY and SVAAGI. Trimming at the junction amounts to 9 bases on V and 8 bases on J, and the germline ends lie 10 bases apart. With regard to this clone: The antigen it binds to is not known. No quality values exist for individual bases; no much larger clone is one base distant.

In total, 630 or so healthy bone marrow donors made up the cohort. At the time of sampling, all cohort members were nominally healthy, though unrecorded immune exposures were likely present. The donor was CMV seropositive and belonged to the group of 250 to 300 seropositive cohort members. Each donor provided a peripheral blood sample, and peripheral blood mononuclear cells were used for TCR beta sequencing. The Qiagen DNeasy Blood Extraction Kit was used to extract genomic DNA from the blood cell samples. The receptor chain draws on TRBV6-9 and TRBJ1-1, with no confidently assigned D gene. The sequenced material came from PBMCs. The sequence derives from a man aged 30 to 45 in good health and CMV-seropositive. Here the CDR3 is given as CARTGGEAFF. The DNA sequence is given as TGTGCCAGAACGGGAGGGGAAGCTTTCTTT.